This T cell receptor beta chain was recorded in a study of kidney transplant recipient with SARS-CoV-2 infection. CDR3 size: 14 residues. Germline values: CDR1 SNHLY, CDR2 FYNNEI. The trim removed 3 bases at V and 9 bases at J, leaving 8 bases unmatched. Each CDR3 protein is one row after TCRdb ran MiXCR on the reads. The sample has 200,000 to 300,000 distinct CDR3 sequences, around 26% seen once; the top ten hold roughly 7%. Here the sequenced sample was a blood sample, taken at baseline and on day 111 from a kidney transplant recipient. The source of this sequence is a young adult male patient who had COVID-19 and was a kidney transplant recipient. T cells may partly derive from the graft donor. This chain uses TRBV2 with TRBJ2-7; TRBD1 matches at 10 bases. The CDR3 sequence is CASSETGGGHGQYF. CDR3 in DNA: TGTGCCAGCAGTGAGACAGGGGGCGGCCACGGGCAGTACTTC.